This TCR beta chain was found in a study of blood T cells in healthy people across ages (dated by TCRdb to 2014 to 2015). Broadly, across the study: Template switching captured roughly one uniquely barcoded TCR beta cDNA molecule per two T cells in model experiments. The study measured age-related changes in TCR beta repertoire diversity using deep sequencing normalized with unique cDNA molecular identifiers. Donors were grouped into four age groups: young (average 16 years), middle-aged (39), aged (approximately 58) and long-lived (just over 80). Using the same blood draw, the study looked at two additional independent replicas of 1 million unique cDNA reads for two donors, one aged 18 to 30 and the other aged 80 or older. Points the paper makes about the study in general: A strong correlation was found between observed TCR beta diversity and the percentage of naive T cells measured by flow cytometry. Compared with the aged group, more naive CD4+ T cells, fewer expanded clones and increased TCR diversity were shown by the long-lived group, suggesting age selection. Observed TCR beta diversity per million T cells fell roughly linearly with age, and a significant reduction was already apparent by age around 40. Because profiling used bulk unsorted PBMCs, naive and antigen-experienced compartments could not be compared conclusively. Estimates of total diversity based on one million sequenced T cells were regarded as lower bounds and as underestimates. Because the CMV infection status of the donors was unknown, age-related changes in expanded clonotypes may potentially have been confounded.

The library came from 5' RACE. TCRdb lists the instrument as Illumina HiSeq 2500. A second PCR of roughly 6 to 12 cycles was run with a J-beta primer mix and a sample-barcoded 5' primer. Each TCR beta cDNA molecule received a unique molecular identifier from a template-switch 5' adaptor carrying 12 random nucleotides. At least 2.5 million CDR3-containing paired-end reads were obtained from each sample. The Mint cDNA synthesis kit, primed by a TRBC-specific oligonucleotide, was used to synthesize first-strand cDNA from all RNA. Following uracil-DNA glycosylase treatment, a first 18-cycle PCR with universal primers M1SS and BC2_uni_R was performed on all cDNA. On the study's bioinformatics: Normalization of each sample was performed by random selection of 1 million high-quality reads, each carrying a distinct molecular identifier. Reads with shared molecular identifiers were discarded instead of being binned into consensus sequences. MiTCR, run with a Q25 quality threshold and the strictest error-elimination algorithm, handled CDR3 identification, clonotype clustering and error correction. A nonparametric unseen species model with Euler transformation was used to estimate lower-bound total TCR beta diversity. Through fastp at Q25 and MiXCR, TCRdb rebuilt clones from the public reads, retaining in-frame beta chains. Under each unique CDR3 protein, matching rows form one entry showing the most common genes and DNA. TCRdb, not the original authors, processed these V and J calls. The sample table contains 800,000 to 950,000 distinct CDR3 sequences; only one count was recorded for under 35% of them. The top ten constitute roughly a tenth of the sample.

The cysteine opens and the phenylalanine closes a CDR3 of 12 amino acids. The entry retains the CDR3 DNA only, 36 bases that are in frame from base 1. V is pared back by 4 bases and J by 8 bases, with 11 bases lying between the germline termini. Looking up the germline V gene yields CDR1 MDHEN and CDR2 SYDVKM. Systemically healthy Caucasian individuals from Russia, about 38 in total and aged roughly 6 to 100 years, were included as donors. About 10 milliliters of peripheral blood were collected from each donor into EDTA-treated Vacutainer tubes. Ficoll-Paque density-gradient centrifugation was used to isolate PBMCs, with at least 6.5 million per sample. Total RNA was extracted from PBMCs with Trizol reagent, with at least 5 micrograms obtained per sample. The percentages of naive CD45RAhigh/CD27high T cells were determined by flow cytometry on a PBMC aliquot from every donor. Notes on this clonotype: There is no known antigen for this receptor. Base qualities are not recorded, but no much larger clone differs from it by a single base.

The data also belong to a second study, concerning T cells of mothers and their children. As the second study states: The donors were nine systemically healthy Caucasian individuals, made up of three mothers and their six children. cDNA synthesis used all of the extracted RNA, with around 1.4 ug of RNA in each 15 ul reaction. In the second PCR, sample barcodes and 2-4 random nucleotides were introduced via the M1S primer. More than 8 million TCR beta CDR3 reads were obtained from each mother, and 2.5 million to 3.5 million reads were obtained from each child. Thymic selection shapes the output of TCR recombination in a similar way in related and unrelated pairs, and inherited differences have a minor effect. Normalized repertoire overlap was always found to be slightly, but never significantly, higher in related mother-child pairs than in unrelated mother-child pairs. No persistent microchimeric T cell clones were detected, at a sensitivity of around 97 clones per million clonotypes. In the study, deep NGS was used to compare the TCR beta repertoires of mothers and children, and features distinguishing related mother-child pairs from unrelated individuals were sought. The mean age was roughly 44 +/- 4 years for the mothers and approximately 11 +/- 4 years for the children. Libraries were sequenced on Illumina HiSeq 2000 with 100+100 nt paired-end reads after adapter ligation with NEBNext reagents. To prevent cross-contamination, the mother and child libraries were prepared a month apart and were sequenced in separate runs. For each donor, between about 500,000 and 2,000,000 distinct TCR beta clonotypes were identified. Naive TCR beta clonotypes were estimated from low-frequency clonotypes matched to each donor's FACS-determined naive share, without sorting.

Recombination joined TRBV28 with TRBJ1-2, with the D segment identity uncertain. Specimen: blood. The receptor was isolated from a woman aged 35 to 49 in good health. The CDR3 protein is CASSSQFIGYTF. The bases read TGTGCCAGCAGTTCCCAGTTTATAGGCTACACCTTC.